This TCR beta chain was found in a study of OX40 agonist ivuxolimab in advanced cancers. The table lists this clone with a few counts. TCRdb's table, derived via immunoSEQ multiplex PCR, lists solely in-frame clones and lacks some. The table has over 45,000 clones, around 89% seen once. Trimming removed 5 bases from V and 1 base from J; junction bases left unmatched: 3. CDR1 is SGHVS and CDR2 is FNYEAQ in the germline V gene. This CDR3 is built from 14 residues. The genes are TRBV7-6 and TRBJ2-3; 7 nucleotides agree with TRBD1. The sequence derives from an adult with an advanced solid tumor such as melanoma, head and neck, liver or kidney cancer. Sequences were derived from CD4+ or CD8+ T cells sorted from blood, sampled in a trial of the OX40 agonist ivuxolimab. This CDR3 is CASSRQGRTDTQYF. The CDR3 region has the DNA TGTGCCAGCAGCCGACAGGGTCGCACAGATACGCAGTATTTT.